One sample yielded the 22 T cell receptor beta chains listed below, sequenced in a study of T cells in Graves' hyperthyroidism and ophthalmopathy. RNA transcripts provided the source from which TCR beta CDR3 regions were amplified. A set of HTBI primers served as the primers for a first-round RT-PCR of the TCR CDR3. From the multiplex PCR reads, TCRdb called clonotypes with MiXCR, one entry per CDR3 protein. The table has about 640,000 distinct CDR3 sequences, less than 25% seen once. Source material: blood. The receptors here all came from a man aged 30 to 45 with Graves' ophthalmopathy.

The V call is TRBV4-3, the J call TRBJ2-7; D may be TRBD2 (6 bases). Germline V gene lookup returns CDR1 LGHNA and CDR2 YSLEER. CDR3 length equals 15 residues. With 2 bases removed from V and 3 bases from J, the gap between germline ends came to 14 bases. The CDR3 here is CASSQSRLGSYEQYF. The CDR3 DNA reads TGCGCCAGCAGCCAATCAAGACTAGGGAGCTACGAGCAGTACTTC.

The sample holds a few counts of this clonotype. The chain couples TRBV11-2 to TRBJ2-7, with 8 bases matching TRBD1. Losses at the gene ends were 1 base for V and 6 bases for J; bases not matched to a gene: 17. Germline lookup yields CDR1 SGHAT and CDR2 FQNNGV. CDR3 length: 18 residues. CDR3 residues: CASSLVGLYGQGSAEQYF. The CDR3 bases are TGTGCCAGCAGCTTAGTGGGGTTGTATGGACAGGGATCAGCCGAGCAGTACTTC. The full variable domain, completed using reference TRBV11-2 and TRBJ2-7, is EAGVAQSPRYKIIEKRQSVAFWCNPISGHATLYWYQQILGQGPKLLIQFQNNGVVDDSQLPKDRFSAERLKGVDSTLKIQPAKLEDSAVYLCASSLVGLYGQGSAEQYFGPGTRLTVT.

The chain joins TRBV6-2 or TRBV6-3 to TRBJ2-7; perhaps TRBD1 as D (7 bases). This CDR3 spans 12 amino acids. CDR1 and CDR2 from the germline V gene are MNHEY and SVGEGT. Trimming took off 5 bases at V and 9 bases at J, with 14 bases between the two ends. For the CDR3, the DNA is TGTGCCAGCAGTCCGCAGGGGGGAGTGCAGTACTTC. It specifies CASSPQGGVQYF.

The V call is TRBV5-4, the J call TRBJ2-1, with unresolved D. Germline V gene lookup returns CDR1 SGHNT and CDR2 YYREEE (reference sequence). The CDR3 consists of 13 residues. Trimming shortened V by 0 bases and J by 8 bases, and 9 bases separated the two germline ends. For the CDR3, the DNA is TGTGCCAGCAGCTTGGCCAGGAAGGATGAGCAGTTCTTC. This translates into CASSLARKDEQFF.

This clonotype showed up many times. V gene TRBV6-1 combines with J gene TRBJ2-7, with 7 bases that match TRBD1. CDR3 length: 14 residues. Germline lookup yields CDR1 MNHNS and CDR2 SASEGT. With V trimmed by 5 bases and J by 3 bases, 7 bases remained unmatched. CDR3 DNA sequence: TGTGCCAGCAGTTCCAGACAGGGATTCTACGAGCAGTACTTC. It specifies CASSSRQGFYEQYF.

The rearrangement uses TRBV27 and TRBJ1-6; D perhaps matches TRBD1 (6 bases). Trimming removed 2 bases from V and 7 bases from J, with 12 bases in between. The CDR3 has 15 amino acids. Per the germline V gene, CDR1 is MNHEY and CDR2 is SMNVEV (reference sequence). DNA for the CDR3: TGTGCCAGCAGTTTAATTCAGGACAGCAATTCACCCCTCCACTTT. This encodes CASSLIQDSNSPLHF.

This clonotype was seen a single time. The chain uses TRBV19 and TRBJ1-4, with D perhaps matching TRBD1 (6 bases). Germline lookup yields CDR1 LNHDA and CDR2 SQIVND (reference sequence). Trimming shortened V by 5 bases and J by 6 bases, and 13 bases separated the two germline ends. This CDR3 contains 14 residues. The CDR3 bases are TGTGCCAGTAGTCGGGCCAGGGGTGATGAAAAACTGTTTTTT. It specifies CASSRARGDEKLFF.

A few counts support this clonotype. J is TRBJ1-3 and V is TRBV7-3; D may be TRBD1 (5 bases). Germline V gene sequence: CDR1 SGHTA, CDR2 FQGTGA. The CDR3 covers 16 residues. V lost 5 bases and J 0 bases, leaving 14 bases between the germline ends. The CDR3 here is CASSNRDGGSGNTIYF. DNA of the CDR3: TGTGCCAGCAGCAACCGGGACGGGGGCTCTGGAAACACCATATATTTT.

Notes on this clonotype: Given a much more abundant clone one base away, this may be a read error. This sequence joins TRBV11-3 and TRBJ2-3; 11 bases agree with TRBD1. The junction had 9 bases not matched to a gene; V was cut back by 5 bases and J by 8 bases. The CDR3 extends over 15 amino acids. The germline gives CDR1 SGHNT, CDR2 YENEEA. The CDR3 loop is CASSVGQGVSGTQYF. The CDR3 bases are TGTGCCAGCAGCGTGGGACAGGGGGTCTCAGGTACGCAGTATTTT.

This rearrangement joins TRBV7-2 to TRBJ2-7; 7 bases align to TRBD2. The CDR3 sequence is 14 residues long. Trimming took 5 bases from V and 2 from J; bases not matched to a gene: 6. Germline CDR1 is SGHTA and CDR2 is FQGNSA. CDR3 nucleotide sequence: TGTGCCAGCAGCCCCCGGGAGGCGCCCTACGAGCAGTACTTC. Its translation: CASSPREAPYEQYF.

This chain connects TRBV5-1 to TRBJ2-1; maybe TRBD1 (5 bases). Per germline, CDR1 SGHRS and CDR2 YFSETQ. The CDR3 sequence is 15 residues long. V was trimmed by 0 bases and J by 2 bases, leaving 9 bases between them. The CDR3 bases are TGCGCCAGCAGCTTGGAGACAGTCCCCTACAATGAGCAGTTCTTC. This translates into CASSLETVPYNEQFF.

This clonotype was seen a single time. The V and J genes are TRBV4-1 and TRBJ1-4, with TRBD1 as a possible D gene (5 bases). Germline CDR1 reads MGHRA; CDR2 reads YSYEKL. Trimming stripped 9 bases from V and 3 bases from J, with 17 bases between. CDR3 length equals 15 residues. CDR3 region: CASQGMERSNEKLFF. CDR3 DNA sequence: TGCGCCAGTCAGGGAATGGAACGCTCTAATGAAAAACTGTTTTTT.

The V call is TRBV6-1, the J call TRBJ2-2; D might be TRBD1 or TRBD2, each matching 6 bases. The germline V gene encodes CDR1 MNHNS and CDR2 SASEGT. The V and J ends lost 6 bases and 6 bases respectively, with 11 bases between them. CDR3 length equals 13 residues. The DNA for the CDR3 is TGTGCCAGCAGGGAGGGGGGCTCCGGGGAGCTGTTTTTT. It translates to CASREGGSGELFF.

This chain uses TRBV5-4 with TRBJ2-5; no firm D call. This CDR3 region has 18 residues. The germline V gene encodes CDR1 SGHNT and CDR2 YYREEE (reference sequence). Trimming cost V 1 base and J 1 base, with 20 bases left between them. CDR3 amino acids: CASSLLMVGLNGQETQYF. CDR3 DNA: TGTGCCAGCAGCTTGTTAATGGTGGGCCTTAACGGCCAAGAGACCCAGTACTTC.

In this sample, this clonotype turned up a few times. This chain joins TRBV11-2 and TRBJ2-3; 10 nucleotides match TRBD2. V shed 4 bases and J 4 bases; nucleotides not matched to a gene: 2. Germline V lookup: CDR1 SGHAT, CDR2 FQNNGV. The CDR3 runs 14 residues. The CDR3: CASSSSGSADTQYF. The DNA of the CDR3 is TGTGCCAGCAGCTCTAGCGGGAGCGCAGATACGCAGTATTTT.

This chain links TRBV7-9 with TRBJ2-2; either TRBD1 or TRBD2 may supply D (5 bases each). CDR1 and CDR2 from the germline V gene are SEHNR and FQNEAQ (reference sequence). The V and J ends lost 4 bases and 4 bases respectively, with 13 bases between them. The CDR3 contains 15 residues. The CDR3 protein is CASSSGTEFTGELFF. CDR3 nucleotides: TGTGCCAGCAGCTCCGGGACGGAATTCACCGGGGAGCTGTTTTTT.

This clonotype was counted a few times. This chain joins TRBV24-1 and TRBJ1-1; D is ambiguous. V lost 7 bases to trimming and J lost 3 bases, with 8 bases between them. The CDR3 length is 12 residues. In germline, CDR1 is KGHDR, CDR2 SFDVKD. The CDR3, as DNA: TGTGCCACCAGGGGAAGGGACACTGAAGCTTTCTTT. Translation: CATRGRDTEAFF.

The chain is built from TRBV28 and TRBJ2-1; D tentatively reads TRBD1 or TRBD2 (5 bases each). Germline V gene sequence: CDR1 MDHEN, CDR2 SYDVKM. CDR3 length: 14 amino acids. V was pared by 5 bases and J by 8 bases, with 16 bases between. CDR3 loop: CASSLGRPTDEQFF. As DNA, the CDR3 is TGTGCCAGCAGTCTGGGACGCCCCACGGATGAGCAGTTCTTC.

This clonotype has a handful of counts. The chain couples TRBV6-1 to TRBJ1-1; no clear D. Germline values: CDR1 MNHNS, CDR2 SASEGT. This CDR3 spans 13 amino acids. Trimming removed 2 bases from V and 7 bases from J, with 11 bases in between. Here the CDR3 reads CASSEWAGVEAFF. As DNA, the CDR3 is TGTGCCAGCAGTGAATGGGCGGGAGTTGAAGCTTTCTTT.

The V call is TRBV10-1, the J call TRBJ2-2; D unclear. This CDR3 has 14 amino acids. Trimming took off 7 bases at V and 2 bases at J, with 11 bases between the two ends. Germline CDR1 WNHNN, CDR2 SYGVQD (reference sequence). The CDR3 DNA reads as TGCGCCAGCACCCCCAGCCTCAACACCGGGGAGCTGTTTTTT. This codes for CASTPSLNTGELFF.

This clonotype was counted a few times. The genes are TRBV18 and TRBJ1-2; no reliable D call. Germline CDR1 reads KGHSH; CDR2 reads LQKENI. The CDR3 extends over 14 amino acids. V gave up 0 bases and J gave up 4 bases, with 9 bases separating them. CDR3 DNA sequence: TGTGCCAGCTCACCACCAGAGTCCCGCTATGGCTACACCTTC. It encodes CASSPPESRYGYTF.

This clonotype was found a few times. The CDR3 DNA reads TGTGCCAGCAGCCCAACCAATGAGGAGACCTACGAGCAGTACTTC. It is translated as CASSPTNEETYEQYF. V gene TRBV11-3 combines with J gene TRBJ2-7, with D unclear. CDR3 size: 15 residues. Germline values: CDR1 SGHNT, CDR2 YENEEA. The V and J ends lost 5 bases and 2 bases respectively, with 16 bases between them.